This T cell receptor (beta chain) was profiled in a study of blood T cells in healthy people across ages. Through a sample-barcoded 5' primer and a J-beta primer mix, a second PCR was run for roughly 7 to 12 cycles. TCRdb independently ran MiXCR on the 5' RACE reads; one entry per CDR3 protein. The table lists fewer than 1 million distinct CDR3 sequences, 40% to 50% of them singletons, with nearly 20% in the top ten. Trimming took 3 bases from V and 3 from J; bases not matched to a gene: 10. The CDR3 runs to 16 residues. Germline CDR1 is DFQATT and CDR2 is SNEGSKA (reference sequence). This clonotype was observed a handful of times. Each donor had approximately 10 milliliters of peripheral blood drawn.

The rearrangement joins TRBV20-1 to TRBJ1-2; 10 positions match TRBD1. Sequencing input: blood. The TCR originated in a man in his 60s in good health. CDR3 region: CSASRYGTGDDYGYTF. The CDR3 DNA reads TGCAGTGCTAGTAGATACGGGACAGGGGATGACTATGGCTACACCTTC.